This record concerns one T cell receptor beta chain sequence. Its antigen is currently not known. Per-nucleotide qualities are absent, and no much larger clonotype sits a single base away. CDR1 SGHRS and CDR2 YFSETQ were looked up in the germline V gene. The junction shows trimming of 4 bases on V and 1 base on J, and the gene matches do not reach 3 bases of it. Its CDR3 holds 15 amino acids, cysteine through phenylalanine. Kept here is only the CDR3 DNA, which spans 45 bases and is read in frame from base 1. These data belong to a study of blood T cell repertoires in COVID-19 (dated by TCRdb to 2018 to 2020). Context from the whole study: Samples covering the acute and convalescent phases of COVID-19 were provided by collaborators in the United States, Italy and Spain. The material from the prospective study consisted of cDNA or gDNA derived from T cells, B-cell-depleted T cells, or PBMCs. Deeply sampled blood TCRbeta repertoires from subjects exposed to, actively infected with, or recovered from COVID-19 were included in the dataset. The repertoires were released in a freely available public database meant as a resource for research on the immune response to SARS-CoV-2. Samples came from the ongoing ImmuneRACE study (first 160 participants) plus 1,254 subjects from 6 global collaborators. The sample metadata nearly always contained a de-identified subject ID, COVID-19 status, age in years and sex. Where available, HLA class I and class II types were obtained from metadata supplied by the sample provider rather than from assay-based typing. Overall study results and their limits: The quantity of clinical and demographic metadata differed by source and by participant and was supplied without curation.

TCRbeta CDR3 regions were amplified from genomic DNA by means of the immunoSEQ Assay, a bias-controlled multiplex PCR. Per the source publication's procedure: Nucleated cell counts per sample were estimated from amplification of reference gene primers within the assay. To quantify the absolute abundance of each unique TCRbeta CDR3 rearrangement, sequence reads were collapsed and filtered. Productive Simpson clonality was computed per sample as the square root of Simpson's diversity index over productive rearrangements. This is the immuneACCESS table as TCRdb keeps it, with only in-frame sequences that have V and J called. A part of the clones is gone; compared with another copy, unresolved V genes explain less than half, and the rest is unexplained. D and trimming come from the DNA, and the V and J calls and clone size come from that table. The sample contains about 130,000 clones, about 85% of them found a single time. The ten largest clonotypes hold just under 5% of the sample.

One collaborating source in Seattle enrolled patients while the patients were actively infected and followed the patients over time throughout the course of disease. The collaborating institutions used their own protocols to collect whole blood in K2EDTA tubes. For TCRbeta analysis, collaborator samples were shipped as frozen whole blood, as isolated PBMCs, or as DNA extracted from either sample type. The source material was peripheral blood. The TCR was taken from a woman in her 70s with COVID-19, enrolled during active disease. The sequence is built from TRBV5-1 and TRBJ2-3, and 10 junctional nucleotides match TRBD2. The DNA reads TGCGCCAGCAGCCATGGACTAGCGGGCACAGATACGCAGTATTTT. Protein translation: CASSHGLAGTDTQYF. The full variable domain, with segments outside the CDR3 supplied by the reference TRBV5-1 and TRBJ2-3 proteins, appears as KAGVTQTPRYLIKTRGQQVTLSCSPISGHRSVSWYQQTPGQGLQFLFEYFSETQRNKGNFPGRFSGRQFSNSRSEMNVSTLELGDSALYLCASSHGLAGTDTQYFGPGTRLTVL.